This entry features one T cell receptor beta chain sequence. Its antigen is currently unknown. Time point specified: week 35, safety follow-up. Each dose delivered 300 ug of mutant IDH1 20-mer peptide subcutaneously with imiquimod. Patients received eight vaccinations in weeks 1, 3, 5, 7, 11, 15, 19, 23. The assay was immunoSEQ multiplex PCR, and TCRdb's table has in-frame clones only and misses some. Of 40,000 to 55,000 clones in the sample, around 78% were seen once. These data originate in a study of a mutant IDH1 vaccine in newly diagnosed glioma. As for the study in general: The sex distribution of treated patients was about 62% male and roughly 38% female, with a mean age of around 40 years. Visit V12 happened at week 35; visit V13 happened at week 47. Overall study results and limits: There were vaccine-induced immune responses in about 93% of the patients.

There are 17 residues in the CDR3. Trimming cost V 3 bases and J 10 bases; bases outside gene matches: 16. The germline V gene has CDR1 MRHNA and CDR2 SNTAGT. The material sequenced was PBMCs, taken from a glioma patient whose treatment included an IDH1 peptide vaccine. The TCR sequence derives from a man aged 35 to 55 with glioma. This chain joins TRBV6-4 and TRBJ2-1; 9 positions match TRBD2. The chain's CDR3 is CASSEIPVTAGGGEQFF. For the CDR3, the DNA is TGTGCCAGCAGTGAGATTCCCGTGACAGCGGGAGGAGGAGAGCAGTTCTTC.